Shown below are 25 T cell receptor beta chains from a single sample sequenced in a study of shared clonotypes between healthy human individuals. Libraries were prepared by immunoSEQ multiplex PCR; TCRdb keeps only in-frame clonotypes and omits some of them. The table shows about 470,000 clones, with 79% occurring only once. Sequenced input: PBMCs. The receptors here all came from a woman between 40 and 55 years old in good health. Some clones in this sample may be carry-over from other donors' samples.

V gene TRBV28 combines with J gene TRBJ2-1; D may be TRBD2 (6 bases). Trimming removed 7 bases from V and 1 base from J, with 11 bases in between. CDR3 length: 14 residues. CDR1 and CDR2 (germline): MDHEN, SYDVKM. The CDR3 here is CASMRAGSYNEQFF. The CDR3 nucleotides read TGTGCCAGCATGAGAGCGGGTTCCTACAATGAGCAGTTCTTC.

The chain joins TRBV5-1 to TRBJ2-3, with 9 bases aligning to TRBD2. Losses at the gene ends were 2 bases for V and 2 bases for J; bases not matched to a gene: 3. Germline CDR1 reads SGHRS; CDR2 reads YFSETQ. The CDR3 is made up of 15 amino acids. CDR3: CASSFGLAYTDTQYF. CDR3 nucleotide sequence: TGCGCCAGCAGCTTTGGACTAGCGTACACAGATACGCAGTATTTT.

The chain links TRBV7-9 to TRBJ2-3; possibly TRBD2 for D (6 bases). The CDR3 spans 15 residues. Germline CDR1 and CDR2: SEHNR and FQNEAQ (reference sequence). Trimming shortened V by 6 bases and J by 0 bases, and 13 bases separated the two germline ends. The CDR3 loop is CASSAAGTSTDTQYF. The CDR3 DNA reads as TGTGCCAGCAGTGCGGCGGGGACTAGCACAGATACGCAGTATTTT.

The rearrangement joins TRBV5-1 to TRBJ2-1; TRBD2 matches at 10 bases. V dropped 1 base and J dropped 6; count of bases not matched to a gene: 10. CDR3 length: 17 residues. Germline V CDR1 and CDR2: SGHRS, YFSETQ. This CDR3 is CASSLLASGSVGNEQFF. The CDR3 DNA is TGCGCCAGCAGCTTGTTGGCTAGCGGGAGCGTCGGCAATGAGCAGTTCTTC.

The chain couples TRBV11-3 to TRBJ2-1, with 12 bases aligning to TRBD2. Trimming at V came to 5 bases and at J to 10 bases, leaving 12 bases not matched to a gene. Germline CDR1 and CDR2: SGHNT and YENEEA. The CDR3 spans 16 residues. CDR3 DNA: TGTGCCAGCAGCCCCCACCCGACTAGCGGGAGTGAGGAGCAGTTCTTC. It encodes CASSPHPTSGSEEQFF.

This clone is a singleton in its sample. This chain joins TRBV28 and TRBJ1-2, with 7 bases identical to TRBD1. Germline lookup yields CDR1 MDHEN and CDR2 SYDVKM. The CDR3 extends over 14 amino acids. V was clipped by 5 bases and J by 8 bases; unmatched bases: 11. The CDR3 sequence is CASSPWGTASGYTF. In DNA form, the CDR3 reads TGTGCCAGCAGTCCCTGGGGGACAGCTTCCGGCTACACCTTC.

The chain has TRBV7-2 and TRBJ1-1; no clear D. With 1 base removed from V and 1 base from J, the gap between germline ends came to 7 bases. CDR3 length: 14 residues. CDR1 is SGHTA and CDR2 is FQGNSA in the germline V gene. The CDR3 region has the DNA TGTGCCAGCAGCTTAGGGTCGGGGAACACTGAAGCTTTCTTT. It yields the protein CASSLGSGNTEAFF.

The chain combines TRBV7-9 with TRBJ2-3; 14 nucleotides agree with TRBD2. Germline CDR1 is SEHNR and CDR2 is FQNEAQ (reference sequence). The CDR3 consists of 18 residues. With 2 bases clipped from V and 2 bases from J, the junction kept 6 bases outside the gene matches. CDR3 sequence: CASSLRGGLAGDTDTQYF. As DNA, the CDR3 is TGTGCCAGCAGCTTAAGGGGGGGACTAGCGGGAGACACAGATACGCAGTATTTT.

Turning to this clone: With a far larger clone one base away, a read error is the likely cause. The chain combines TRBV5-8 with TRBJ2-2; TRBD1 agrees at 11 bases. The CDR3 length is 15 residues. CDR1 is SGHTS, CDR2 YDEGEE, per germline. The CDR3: CANSLSGTGGRELFF. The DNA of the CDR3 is TGTGCCAACAGCTTGTCGGGGACAGGGGGACGGGAGCTGTTTTTT.

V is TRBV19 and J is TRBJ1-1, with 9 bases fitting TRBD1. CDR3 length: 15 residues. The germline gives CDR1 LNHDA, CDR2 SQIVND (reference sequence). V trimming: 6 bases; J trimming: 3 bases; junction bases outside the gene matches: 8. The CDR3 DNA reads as TGTGCCAGTAGACCACAGGGGGCGCGAGACACTGAAGCTTTCTTT. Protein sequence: CASRPQGARDTEAFF.

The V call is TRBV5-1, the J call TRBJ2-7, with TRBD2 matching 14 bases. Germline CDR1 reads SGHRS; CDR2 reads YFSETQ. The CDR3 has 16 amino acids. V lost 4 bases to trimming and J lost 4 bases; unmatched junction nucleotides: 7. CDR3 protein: CASSQGLAGVSYEQYF. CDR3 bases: TGCGCCAGCAGCCAGGGACTAGCGGGAGTAAGTTACGAGCAGTACTTC. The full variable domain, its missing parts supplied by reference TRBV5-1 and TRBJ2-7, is KAGVTQTPRYLIKTRGQQVTLSCSPISGHRSVSWYQQTPGQGLQFLFEYFSETQRNKGNFPGRFSGRQFSNSRSEMNVSTLELGDSALYLCASSQGLAGVSYEQYFGPGTRLTVT.

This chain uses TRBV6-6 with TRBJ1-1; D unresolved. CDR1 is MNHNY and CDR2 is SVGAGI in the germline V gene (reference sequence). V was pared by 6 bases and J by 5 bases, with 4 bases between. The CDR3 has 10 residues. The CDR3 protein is CASRRTEAFF. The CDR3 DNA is TGTGCCAGCAGAAGGACTGAAGCTTTCTTT.

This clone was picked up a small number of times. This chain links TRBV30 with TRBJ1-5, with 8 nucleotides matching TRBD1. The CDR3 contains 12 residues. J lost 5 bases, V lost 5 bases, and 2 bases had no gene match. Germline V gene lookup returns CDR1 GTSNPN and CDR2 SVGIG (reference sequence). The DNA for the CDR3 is TGTGCCTGGGGACAGGGCTATCAGCCCCAGCATTTT. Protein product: CAWGQGYQPQHF. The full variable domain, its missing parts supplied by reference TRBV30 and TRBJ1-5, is SQTIHQWPATLVQPVGSPLSLECTVEGTSNPNLYWYRQAAGRGLQLLFYSVGIGQISSEVPQNLSASRPQDRQFILSSKKLLLSDSGFYLCAWGQGYQPQHFGDGTRLSIL.

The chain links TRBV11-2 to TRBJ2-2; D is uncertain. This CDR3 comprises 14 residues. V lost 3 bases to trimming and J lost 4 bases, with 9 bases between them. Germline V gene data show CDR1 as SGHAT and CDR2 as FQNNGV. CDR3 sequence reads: CASSFLSSTGELFF. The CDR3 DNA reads TGTGCCAGCAGCTTCCTTTCGAGCACCGGGGAGCTGTTTTTT.

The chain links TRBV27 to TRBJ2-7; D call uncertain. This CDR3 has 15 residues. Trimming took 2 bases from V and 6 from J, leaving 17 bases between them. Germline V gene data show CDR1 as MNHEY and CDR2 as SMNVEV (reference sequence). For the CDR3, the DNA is TGTGCCAGCAGTTTAGTGGGGTCTCAGGTCGGCGAGCAGTACTTC. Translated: CASSLVGSQVGEQYF.

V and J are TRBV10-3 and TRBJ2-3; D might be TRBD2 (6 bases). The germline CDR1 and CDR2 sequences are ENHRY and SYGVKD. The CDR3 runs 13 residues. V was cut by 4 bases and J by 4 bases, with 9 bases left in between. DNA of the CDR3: TGTGCCATCAGTGTGGGAGGCTCAGATACGCAGTATTTT. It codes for CAISVGGSDTQYF.

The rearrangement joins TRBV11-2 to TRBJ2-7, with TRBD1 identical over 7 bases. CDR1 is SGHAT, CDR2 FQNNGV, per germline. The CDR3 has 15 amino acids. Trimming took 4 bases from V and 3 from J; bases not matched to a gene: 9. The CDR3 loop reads CASSSVTGNVYEQYF. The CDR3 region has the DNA TGTGCCAGCAGCTCCGTGACAGGGAACGTCTACGAGCAGTACTTC. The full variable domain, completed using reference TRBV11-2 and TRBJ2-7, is EAGVAQSPRYKIIEKRQSVAFWCNPISGHATLYWYQQILGQGPKLLIQFQNNGVVDDSQLPKDRFSAERLKGVDSTLKIQPAKLEDSAVYLCASSSVTGNVYEQYFGPGTRLTVT.

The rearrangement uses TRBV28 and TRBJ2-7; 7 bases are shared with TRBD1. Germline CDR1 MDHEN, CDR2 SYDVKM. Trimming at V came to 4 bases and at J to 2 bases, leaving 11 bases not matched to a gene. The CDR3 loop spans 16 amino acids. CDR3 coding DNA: TGTGCCAGCAGTTCCCAACTCGGACAGGCGGCCTACGAGCAGTACTTC. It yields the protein CASSSQLGQAAYEQYF. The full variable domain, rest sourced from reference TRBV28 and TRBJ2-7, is DVKVTQSSRYLVKRTGEKVFLECVQDMDHENMFWYRQDPGLGLRLIYFSYDVKMKEKGDIPEGYSVSREKKERFSLILESASTNQTSMYLCASSSQLGQAAYEQYFGPGTRLTVT.

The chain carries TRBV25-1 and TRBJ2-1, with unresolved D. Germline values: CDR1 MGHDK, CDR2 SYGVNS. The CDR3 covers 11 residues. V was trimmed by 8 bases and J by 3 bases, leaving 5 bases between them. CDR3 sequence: CASSGYNEQFF. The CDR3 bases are TGTGCCAGCTCGGGCTACAATGAGCAGTTCTTC.

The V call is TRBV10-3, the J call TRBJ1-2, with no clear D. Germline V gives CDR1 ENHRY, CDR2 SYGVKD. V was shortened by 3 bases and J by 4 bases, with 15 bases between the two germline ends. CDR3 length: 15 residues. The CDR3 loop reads CAISDGVAGGYGYTF. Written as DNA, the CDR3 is TGTGCCATCAGTGATGGGGTTGCAGGAGGCTATGGCTACACCTTC.

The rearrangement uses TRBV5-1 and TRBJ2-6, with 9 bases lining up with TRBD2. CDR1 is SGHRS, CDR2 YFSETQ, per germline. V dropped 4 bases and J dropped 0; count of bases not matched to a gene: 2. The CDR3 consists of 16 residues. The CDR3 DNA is TGCGCCAGCAGCATAGCGGGAGCCTCTGGGGCCAACGTCCTGACTTTC. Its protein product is CASSIAGASGANVLTF.

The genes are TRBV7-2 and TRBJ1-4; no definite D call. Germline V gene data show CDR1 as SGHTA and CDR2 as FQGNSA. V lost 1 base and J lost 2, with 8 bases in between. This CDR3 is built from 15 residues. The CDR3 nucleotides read TGTGCCAGCAGCTTAGTCGGCAGGACTAATGAAAAACTGTTTTTT. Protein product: CASSLVGRTNEKLFF. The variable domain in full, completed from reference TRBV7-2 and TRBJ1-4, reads GAGVSQSPSNKVTEKGKDVELRCDPISGHTALYWYRQSLGQGLEFLIYFQGNSAPDKSGLPSDRFSAERTGGSVSTLTIQRTQQEDSAVYLCASSLVGRTNEKLFFGSGTQLSVL.

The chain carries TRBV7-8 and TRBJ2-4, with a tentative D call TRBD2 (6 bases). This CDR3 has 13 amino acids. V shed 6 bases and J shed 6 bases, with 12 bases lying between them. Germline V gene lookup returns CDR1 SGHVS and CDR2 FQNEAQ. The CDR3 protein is CASSLRGGNIQYF. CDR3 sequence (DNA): TGTGCCAGCAGTCTAAGGGGAGGAAACATTCAGTACTTC.

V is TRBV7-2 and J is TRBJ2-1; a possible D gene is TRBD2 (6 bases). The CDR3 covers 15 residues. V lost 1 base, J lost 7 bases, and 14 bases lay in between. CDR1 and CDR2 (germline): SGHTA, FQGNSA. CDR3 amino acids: CASSLVGGMVNEQFF. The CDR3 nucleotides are TGTGCCAGCAGCTTAGTTGGCGGGATGGTAAATGAGCAGTTCTTC.

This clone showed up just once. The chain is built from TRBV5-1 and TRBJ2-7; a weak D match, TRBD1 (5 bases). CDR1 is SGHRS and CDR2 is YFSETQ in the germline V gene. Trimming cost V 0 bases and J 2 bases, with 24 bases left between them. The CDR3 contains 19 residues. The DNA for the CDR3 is TGCGCCAGCAGCTTGGTAGGCAGGGATTCCCAATCGGCGGCCTACGAGCAGTACTTC. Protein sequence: CASSLVGRDSQSAAYEQYF.